This T cell receptor beta chain originates from a study of shared clonotypes between healthy human individuals. This CDR3 comprises 14 residues. The V and J ends lost 2 bases and 1 base respectively, with 9 bases between them. The germline CDR1 and CDR2 sequences are SGHKS and YYEKEE (reference sequence). Sequenced by immunoSEQ multiplex PCR; TCRdb stores in-frame clones only, minus some. The sample carries 850,000 to 1,200,000 clones, about 75% recorded once. J is TRBJ1-1 and V is TRBV5-5; D unclear. The TCR originated in a man younger than 35 in good health. The sample was memory CD4+ T cells sorted from blood. As to subset: CD45RA-negative fraction. The CDR3 coding sequence is TGTGCCAGCAGCTTCCTAACCGGGAACACTGAAGCTTTCTTT. Translating gives CASSFLTGNTEAFF.